The clone carrying this TCR beta chain was detected only once. Profiling relied on immunoSEQ multiplex PCR, and the TCRdb table lists in-frame clones only, not all of them. The sample lists about 150,000 clones; 75% to 90% were seen once. This sample was included in a study of blood T cell repertoires in COVID-19. About the research overall: Donors in the United States, Italy and Spain gave samples during acute or convalescent COVID-19.

V lost 4 bases to trimming and J lost 0 bases; unmatched junction nucleotides: 7. Germline CDR1 reads SGHAT; CDR2 reads FQNNGV. The CDR3 is made up of 16 amino acids. Input material: peripheral blood. This TCR came from a woman in her sixties with active or convalescent COVID-19. The gene calls are TRBV11-2 and TRBJ1-1; 8 bases agree with TRBD1. CDR3 nucleotides: TGTGCCAGCAGCTCTTGGGACAGGACCTTGAACACTGAAGCTTTCTTT. Protein: CASSSWDRTLNTEAFF.